One and the same sample provided the 29 T cell receptor beta chains below, sequenced in a study of cytomegalovirus exposure and HLA in healthy donors. This PCR relied on a set of 60 Vbeta primers and 13 Jbeta primers. Assay used: immunoSEQ multiplex PCR; TCRdb lists only in-frame clones, some missing. This table holds just over 150,000 clones, approximately 80% found once. Sequencing input: PBMCs. The source of these receptors is a man in his late teens or twenties in good health and CMV-seronegative.

Concerning this clone itself: The identical CDR3 is also encoded by other nucleotide sequences in the sample. This chain connects TRBV18 to TRBJ1-1; D unclear. V was shortened by 0 bases and J by 2 bases, with 10 bases between the two germline ends. The V gene's germline CDR1 is KGHSH and CDR2 LQKENI. The CDR3 length is 15 residues. DNA of the CDR3: TGTGCCAGCTCACCACCGAGCGGACCTAACACTGAAGCTTTCTTT. Residues: CASSPPSGPNTEAFF.

With respect to this clone: An end of the junction does not agree with germline; a read error may underlie this. The chain has TRBV11-3 and TRBJ1-2; no firm D call. The CDR3 has 12 residues. CDR1 and CDR2 (germline): SGHNT, YENEEA. The CDR3 spells CASSPPGRPLSF. DNA for the CDR3: TGTGCCAGCAGCCCCCCCGGGAGACCTCTTAGCTTC.

In this sample, this clone turned up once. The chain uses TRBV4-3 and TRBJ2-3, with D possibly being TRBD1 (5 bases). Germline CDR1 reads LGHNA; CDR2 reads YSLEER. The V and J ends lost 2 bases and 6 bases respectively, with 12 bases between them. This CDR3 has 14 amino acids. The CDR3 here is CASSQQGHLDTQYF. For the CDR3, the DNA is TGCGCCAGCAGCCAACAGGGTCATTTGGATACGCAGTATTTT.

This clone was detected once. V gene TRBV4-1 combines with J gene TRBJ2-1; TRBD1 might be the D (5 bases). The CDR3 loop spans 15 amino acids. Germline loops: CDR1 MGHRA, CDR2 YSYEKL. Trimming removed 4 bases at V and 4 bases at J, with 14 bases between. The CDR3 spells CASSRQTDPYNEQFF. The CDR3 nucleotides are TGCGCCAGCAGCCGACAGACGGACCCTTACAATGAGCAGTTCTTC.

This clone was seen just once. The J gene is TRBJ1-2, the V gene TRBV6-5; the match to TRBD1 covers 8 bases. This CDR3 has 15 amino acids. From germline, CDR1 is MNHEY and CDR2 SVGAGI. V lost 6 bases and J lost 6; bases outside the gene matches: 12. In DNA, the CDR3 is TGTGCCAGCAGGGTGCCCGGACAGGGTATGGATGGCTACACCTTC. Protein: CASRVPGQGMDGYTF.

This sequence joins TRBV6-1 and TRBJ1-3; the D gene is possibly TRBD1 (5 bases). This CDR3 spans 16 amino acids. Germline V gene lookup returns CDR1 MNHNS and CDR2 SASEGT. Trimming removed 2 bases at V and 0 bases at J, with 11 bases between. The CDR3 region has the DNA TGTGCCAGCAGTGAACGACAGCCAGCCTCTGGAAACACCATATATTTT. It yields the protein CASSERQPASGNTIYF.

The chain employs TRBV28 and TRBJ1-6; D is ambiguous. Looked up from germline, CDR1 is MDHEN and CDR2 is SYDVKM. The CDR3 has 16 residues. The V end was cut by 8 bases, the J end by 0 bases, with 14 bases between. The CDR3 nucleotides read TGTGCCAGCGAGTCCGACGGGAGCTCCTATAATTCACCCCTCCACTTT. This translates into CASESDGSSYNSPLHF.

The sample holds one count of this clone. V usage is TRBV28 and J usage is TRBJ1-5; TRBD1 might be the D (5 bases). CDR1 is MDHEN, CDR2 SYDVKM, per germline. V was trimmed by 1 base and J by 7 bases, leaving 14 bases between them. The CDR3 totals 15 residues. CDR3 DNA sequence: TGTGCCAGCAGTTTATCGGCAGGGTGGGGACAGCCCCAGCATTTT. Its protein product is CASSLSAGWGQPQHF. Using reference TRBV28 and TRBJ1-5 for the parts outside the CDR3, the full variable domain is DVKVTQSSRYLVKRTGEKVFLECVQDMDHENMFWYRQDPGLGLRLIYFSYDVKMKEKGDIPEGYSVSREKKERFSLILESASTNQTSMYLCASSLSAGWGQPQHFGDGTRLSIL.

This clone was found once. The rearrangement uses TRBV28 and TRBJ2-7; 10 positions match TRBD1. The junction had 9 bases not matched to a gene; V was cut back by 10 bases and J by 0 bases. CDR1 is MDHEN, CDR2 SYDVKM, per germline. The CDR3 has 15 amino acids. The CDR3 nucleotides read TGTGCCACCTCTCGCCGGGACAGGGGCTCCTACGAGCAGTACTTC. Its protein is CATSRRDRGSYEQYF.

The V gene is TRBV28, the J gene TRBJ2-7, with 8 bases identical to TRBD1. Germline CDR1 and CDR2: MDHEN and SYDVKM. V lost 3 bases, J lost 6 bases, and 7 bases stayed unmatched. The CDR3 is made up of 14 amino acids. Written as DNA, the CDR3 is TGTGCCAGCAGTTTCCAGGACAGGGTTCGCGAGCAGTACTTC. It encodes CASSFQDRVREQYF.

The rearrangement joins TRBV6-1 to TRBJ1-3; 9 nucleotides match TRBD1. V trimming: 4 bases; J trimming: 4 bases; junction bases outside the gene matches: 20. The V gene's germline CDR1 is MNHNS and CDR2 SASEGT. The CDR3 extends over 20 amino acids. The chain's CDR3 is CASSAHRDRVVMWQGNTIYF. DNA for the CDR3: TGTGCCAGCAGTGCCCACCGGGACAGGGTAGTAATGTGGCAAGGAAACACCATATATTTT.

This clone was picked up a small number of times. This chain joins TRBV6-6 and TRBJ1-5; D remains unclear. The V gene's germline CDR1 is MNHNY and CDR2 SVGAGI (reference sequence). Trimming removed 6 bases from V and 2 bases from J, with 11 bases in between. This CDR3 region has 14 residues. CDR3 nucleotide sequence: TGTGCCAGCAGGCGCTCCACGGGCAATCAGCCCCAGCATTTT. Amino acid sequence: CASRRSTGNQPQHF.

The chain has TRBV6-6 and TRBJ1-2; 7 nucleotides agree with TRBD1. Germline V gene data show CDR1 as MNHNY and CDR2 as SVGAGI (reference sequence). Unmatched junction bases numbered 9, after V lost 4 bases and J lost 4 bases. This CDR3 comprises 15 residues. CDR3 loop: CASSSQGQEAYGYTF. The CDR3, as DNA: TGTGCCAGCAGTTCTCAAGGACAGGAGGCCTATGGCTACACCTTC.

J is TRBJ2-3 and V is TRBV4-2; 11 nucleotides match TRBD2. The CDR3 consists of 17 residues. Germline V gene lookup returns CDR1 LGHNA and CDR2 YNFKEQ. The V segment lost 1 base and the J segment 2 bases; nucleotides outside the gene matches: 5. Here the CDR3 reads CASSQGVGLADTDTQYF. The CDR3 DNA reads as TGTGCCAGCAGCCAAGGGGTGGGACTAGCGGACACAGATACGCAGTATTTT.

This clone occurred a few times. V gene TRBV5-6 combines with J gene TRBJ1-4; TRBD1 might be the D (5 bases). V lost 4 bases and J lost 5, with 9 bases in between. This CDR3 comprises 13 residues. Germline V gene sequence: CDR1 SGHDT, CDR2 YYEEEE. The CDR3 loop is CASSPRGNEKLFF. In nucleotides, the CDR3 is TGTGCCAGCAGCCCTCGGGGGAATGAAAAACTGTTTTTT.

This clone was seen a handful of times. The chain carries TRBV5-4 and TRBJ1-4, with D perhaps matching TRBD1 (5 bases). V lost 2 bases, J lost 5 bases, and 10 bases lay in between. Germline CDR1 and CDR2: SGHNT and YYREEE (reference sequence). The CDR3 runs to 14 residues. The CDR3 bases are TGTGCCAGCAGCTTTGGGGGGATAAATGAAAAACTGTTTTTT. This codes for CASSFGGINEKLFF.

The V gene is TRBV7-9, the J gene TRBJ1-6; D remains ambiguous. CDR3 length equals 15 residues. Trimming removed 5 bases from V and 0 bases from J, with 8 bases in between. The germline V gene encodes CDR1 SEHNR and CDR2 FQNEAQ (reference sequence). The CDR3 region has the DNA TGTGCCAGCAGCCCAGGTAGCTCCTATAATTCACCCCTCCACTTT. Its translation is CASSPGSSYNSPLHF.

The rearrangement links TRBV30 to TRBJ1-3, with a weak D call TRBD1 (6 bases). The germline CDR1 and CDR2 sequences are GTSNPN and SVGIG (reference sequence). The CDR3 runs 11 residues. Trimming removed 5 bases at V and 7 bases at J, with 9 bases between. CDR3 region: CAWGRGNTIYF. CDR3 nucleotides: TGTGCCTGGGGCAGGGGCAACACCATATATTTT. The complete variable domain, with remaining parts taken from reference TRBV30 and TRBJ1-3, reads SQTIHQWPATLVQPVGSPLSLECTVEGTSNPNLYWYRQAAGRGLQLLFYSVGIGQISSEVPQNLSASRPQDRQFILSSKKLLLSDSGFYLCAWGRGNTIYFGEGSWLTVV.

The chain carries TRBV5-6 and TRBJ2-7, with 8 positions matching TRBD1. Germline V gene lookup returns CDR1 SGHDT and CDR2 YYEEEE. V trimming: 4 bases; J trimming: 6 bases; junction bases outside the gene matches: 12. This CDR3 comprises 15 residues. Here the CDR3 DNA reads TGTGCCAGCAGCCATTGGCGGACAGGGCTAGGCGAGCAGTACTTC. Encoded protein: CASSHWRTGLGEQYF.

The chain links TRBV19 to TRBJ1-2; 9 bases are shared with TRBD1. Germline-derived CDR1 and CDR2 are LNHDA and SQIVND (reference sequence). There are 13 residues in the CDR3. J was trimmed by 13 bases and V by 8 bases; bases with no gene match: 14. CDR3 DNA: TGTGCCAGTTCGGAAGGGACAGGGATTCTTCTCACCTTC. Residues: CASSEGTGILLTF.

This clone came up a few times. V is TRBV18 and J is TRBJ2-1, with TRBD1 identical over 8 bases. V trimming: 4 bases; J trimming: 6 bases; junction bases outside the gene matches: 8. The CDR3 length is 15 residues. Looked up from germline, CDR1 is KGHSH and CDR2 is LQKENI. CDR3 region: CASSRGQVDINEQFF. The CDR3, as DNA: TGTGCCAGCTCACGGGGACAGGTAGATATCAATGAGCAGTTCTTC. Complete variable domain (other parts from reference TRBV18 and TRBJ2-1): NAGVMQNPRHLVRRRGQEARLRCSPMKGHSHVYWYRQLPEEGLKFMVYLQKENIIDESGMPKERFSAEFPKEGPSILRIQQVVRGDSAAYFCASSRGQVDINEQFFGPGTRLTVL.

The V call is TRBV5-1, the J call TRBJ2-7; 14 positions agree with TRBD2. The V gene's germline CDR1 is SGHRS and CDR2 YFSETQ. This CDR3 is built from 17 residues. J gave up 0 bases and V 5 bases, and 7 bases lay outside the gene matches. The CDR3 region is CASSLGTSGGNSYEQYF. The DNA for the CDR3 is TGCGCCAGCAGTCTCGGGACTAGCGGGGGTAACTCCTACGAGCAGTACTTC.

The rearrangement uses TRBV5-6 and TRBJ2-1; 8 bases are a match to TRBD2. The trim removed 4 bases at V and 11 bases at J, leaving 11 bases unmatched. Germline V lookup: CDR1 SGHDT, CDR2 YYEEEE. The CDR3 spans 14 residues. The CDR3 bases are TGTGCCAGCAGCGCGGGGGGCCCGGAAGGCAAGCAGTTCTTC. Its translation: CASSAGGPEGKQFF.

This chain connects TRBV11-3 to TRBJ1-4, with TRBD1 as a possible D gene (5 bases). Trimming left V 0 bases short and J 11 bases short, with 13 bases between. The CDR3 consists of 14 residues. Germline V lookup: CDR1 SGHNT, CDR2 YENEEA. Here the CDR3 DNA reads TGTGCCAGCAGCTTAGACCGCAGGCAGGGCAAACTGTTTTTT. This gives the protein CASSLDRRQGKLFF.

This chain's CDR3 is CASSKATGGDYEQYF. CDR3 nucleotides: TGCGCCAGCAGCAAAGCGACAGGGGGCGACTACGAGCAGTACTTC. The chain employs TRBV4-3 and TRBJ2-7, with 10 bases aligning to TRBD1. This CDR3 has 15 amino acids. With V trimmed by 5 bases and J by 3 bases, 7 bases remained unmatched. CDR1 and CDR2 (germline): LGHNA, YSLEER.

This chain links TRBV13 with TRBJ2-7, with 14 bases identical to TRBD2. This CDR3 is built from 18 residues. Germline V CDR1 and CDR2: PRHDT, FYEKMQ (reference sequence). The V gene end was trimmed by 5 bases and the J gene end by 1 base; junction bases not matched to a gene: 10. The CDR3 here is CASSPETSGGGPSYEQYF. As DNA, the CDR3 is TGTGCCAGCAGCCCGGAGACTAGCGGGGGGGGACCATCCTACGAGCAGTACTTC.

In this sample, this clone turned up once. V usage is TRBV27 and J usage is TRBJ2-1; the D gene is possibly TRBD2 (6 bases). V lost 6 bases and J 9 bases, leaving 15 bases between the germline ends. The CDR3 sequence is 13 residues long. Germline assignment: CDR1 MNHEY and CDR2 SMNVEV (reference sequence). The CDR3: CASSPTSTLEQFF. CDR3 DNA sequence: TGTGCCAGCAGCCCGACTAGTACCCTTGAGCAGTTCTTC.

The V call is TRBV4-3, the J call TRBJ2-7, with 7 bases identical to TRBD1. The V segment lost 0 bases and the J segment 1 base; nucleotides outside the gene matches: 3. This CDR3 spans 15 amino acids. From germline, CDR1 is LGHNA and CDR2 YSLEER. The CDR3 is CASSQDRQGSYEQYF. DNA of the CDR3: TGCGCCAGCAGCCAAGATCGACAGGGATCCTACGAGCAGTACTTC.

The rearrangement joins TRBV6-4 to TRBJ2-1; maybe TRBD1 (5 bases). V was pared by 4 bases and J by 15 bases, with 28 bases between. The CDR3 runs to 16 residues. Per germline, CDR1 MRHNA and CDR2 SNTAGT. The CDR3 region has the DNA TGTGCCAGCAGTGCCAGGGTTGGTACCGTGGGCGAGCATTGGTTCTTC. Amino acids: CASSARVGTVGEHWFF.